The 16 T cell receptor beta chains below were found in one sample sequenced in a study of cytomegalovirus exposure and HLA in healthy donors. PCR employed 60 Vbeta and 13 Jbeta primers. Sequencing used immunoSEQ multiplex PCR; TCRdb keeps in-frame clones, though not all of them. The repertoire includes about 110,000 clones, over 75% of them detected once, and roughly 3.9% sits in the top ten. Material: PBMCs. The source of these receptors is a man aged 55-75 years in good health and CMV-seronegative.

V and J are TRBV7-3 and TRBJ2-1, with 7 bases identical to TRBD2. The trim removed 4 bases at V and 10 bases at J, leaving 13 bases unmatched. The CDR3 loop spans 15 amino acids. Germline CDR1 reads SGHTA; CDR2 reads FQGTGA. The CDR3 loop is CASSSRLAWNTEQFF. As DNA, the CDR3 is TGTGCCAGCAGCTCGCGACTAGCCTGGAACACGGAGCAGTTCTTC.

The genes are TRBV6-5 and TRBJ1-1; 10 bases align to TRBD1. Germline V gene data show CDR1 as MNHEY and CDR2 as SVGAGI. V trimming: 4 bases; J trimming: 5 bases; junction bases outside the gene matches: 7. This CDR3 spans 15 amino acids. For the CDR3, the DNA is TGTGCCAGCAGTTCCGCCGGGACAGGGGTAACTGAAGCTTTCTTT. As protein: CASSSAGTGVTEAFF.

This clone was observed a few times. This chain uses TRBV10-3 with TRBJ1-4, with 9 bases that match TRBD1. Looked up from germline, CDR1 is ENHRY and CDR2 is SYGVKD. CDR3 length equals 14 residues. V lost 3 bases, J lost 8 bases, and 4 bases stayed unmatched. CDR3 bases: TGTGCCATCAGTGACACAGGGGGCTACGAAAAACTGTTTTTT. Translating gives CAISDTGGYEKLFF.

The chain couples TRBV6-4 to TRBJ1-2; 9 bases map to TRBD1. Losses at the gene ends were 6 bases for V and 4 bases for J; bases not matched to a gene: 9. The CDR3 covers 15 residues. Germline V lookup: CDR1 MRHNA, CDR2 SNTAGT. CDR3 amino acids: CASSPDRGSSYGYTF. As DNA, the CDR3 is TGTGCCAGCAGCCCGGACAGGGGATCTAGCTATGGCTACACCTTC.

The V and J genes are TRBV6-6 and TRBJ2-5, with 9 nucleotides matching TRBD1. Germline CDR1 is MNHNY and CDR2 is SVGAGI (reference sequence). This CDR3 has 15 amino acids. J gave up 3 bases and V 4 bases, and 6 bases lay outside the gene matches. CDR3 loop: CASSLDRGRKETQYF. The CDR3 DNA reads TGTGCCAGCAGTTTGGACAGGGGACGAAAAGAGACCCAGTACTTC.

Only a few counts were recorded for this clone. The chain carries TRBV6-1 and TRBJ1-5, with D possibly being TRBD1 (5 bases). There are 15 residues in the CDR3. Trimming took off 1 base at V and 4 bases at J, with 11 bases between the two ends. The germline V gene has CDR1 MNHNS and CDR2 SASEGT. CDR3 in amino acids: CASSEGRRGNQPQHF. CDR3 DNA: TGTGCCAGCAGTGAAGGAAGGCGGGGGAATCAGCCCCAGCATTTT.

The chain links TRBV7-2 to TRBJ1-1; the match to TRBD1 covers 9 bases. Germline V gene sequence: CDR1 SGHTA, CDR2 FQGNSA. This CDR3 region has 14 residues. J was trimmed by 7 bases and V by 0 bases; bases with no gene match: 3. CDR3 DNA sequence: TGTGCCAGCAGCTTAGCACACAGGGGGCTTGAAGCTTTCTTT. Amino acid sequence: CASSLAHRGLEAFF. The full variable domain, its missing parts supplied by reference TRBV7-2 and TRBJ1-1, is GAGVSQSPSNKVTEKGKDVELRCDPISGHTALYWYRQSLGQGLEFLIYFQGNSAPDKSGLPSDRFSAERTGGSVSTLTIQRTQQEDSAVYLCASSLAHRGLEAFFGQGTRLTVV.

The chain has TRBV7-2 and TRBJ1-1; perhaps TRBD1 as D (6 bases). The germline CDR1 and CDR2 sequences are SGHTA and FQGNSA. The CDR3 loop spans 16 amino acids. Trimming cost V 5 bases and J 5 bases, with 21 bases left between them. CDR3 protein: CASSLATGLSSTEAFF. The CDR3 bases are TGTGCCAGCAGCCTTGCGACAGGCCTCTCGTCTACTGAAGCTTTCTTT.

The CDR3 protein is CASSAETGANAEAFF. CDR3 nucleotides: TGTGCCAGCAGCGCAGAGACAGGGGCTAACGCTGAAGCTTTCTTT. The V call is TRBV9, the J call TRBJ1-1, with 8 bases aligning to TRBD1. The CDR3 totals 15 residues. Germline lookup yields CDR1 SGDLS and CDR2 YYNGEE. V lost 3 bases to trimming and J lost 6 bases; unmatched junction nucleotides: 10. Complete variable domain (other parts from reference TRBV9 and TRBJ1-1): DSGVTQTPKHLITATGQRVTLRCSPRSGDLSVYWYQQSLDQGLQFLIQYYNGEERAKGNILERFSAQQFPDLHSELNLSSLELGDSALYFCASSAETGANAEAFFGQGTRLTVV.

The genes are TRBV11-2 and TRBJ1-5, with D maybe TRBD1 (5 bases). The CDR3 has 17 amino acids. Trimming shortened V by 0 bases and J by 1 base, and 13 bases separated the two germline ends. Germline-derived CDR1 and CDR2 are SGHAT and FQNNGV. The chain's CDR3 is CASSLDRVGWSNQPQHF. CDR3 DNA: TGTGCCAGCAGCTTAGACAGGGTAGGGTGGAGCAATCAGCCCCAGCATTTT.

The CDR3 here is CASRADRGAGELFF. CDR3 sequence (DNA): TGTGCCAGCAGAGCAGACAGGGGTGCGGGGGAGCTGTTTTTT. This chain uses TRBV6-5 with TRBJ2-2; 8 bases map to TRBD1. In germline, CDR1 is MNHEY, CDR2 SVGAGI. The CDR3 is 14 residues long. Trimming removed 6 bases from V and 8 bases from J; junction bases left unmatched: 8.

The chain couples TRBV2 to TRBJ1-5; 8 nucleotides match TRBD1. The V gene's germline CDR1 is SNHLY and CDR2 FYNNEI. The CDR3 is made up of 16 amino acids. J gave up 1 base and V 6 bases, and 8 bases lay outside the gene matches. The CDR3 DNA follows: TGTGCCAGCAGCTCAGGACAGGGAAGGAGCAATCAGCCCCAGCATTTT. Translation gives CASSSGQGRSNQPQHF.

This chain uses TRBV18 with TRBJ2-2, with 8 positions matching TRBD1. V trimming: 3 bases; J trimming: 4 bases; junction bases outside the gene matches: 4. Germline V CDR1 and CDR2: KGHSH, LQKENI. The CDR3 has 15 residues. This CDR3 is CASSPGQEGTGELFF. CDR3 bases: TGTGCCAGCTCACCGGGACAGGAGGGCACCGGGGAGCTGTTTTTT.

This chain uses TRBV6-6 with TRBJ1-1; D is unresolved. Germline V CDR1 and CDR2: MNHNY, SVGAGI (reference sequence). This CDR3 has 15 residues. With 0 bases removed from V and 3 bases from J, the gap between germline ends came to 11 bases. CDR3 region: CASSYSSSGYTEAFF. Written as DNA, the CDR3 is TGTGCCAGCAGTTACTCGTCTTCGGGGTACACTGAAGCTTTCTTT.

The chain joins TRBV7-9 to TRBJ1-6; the match to TRBD1 covers 7 bases. The CDR3 runs to 15 residues. CDR1 SEHNR and CDR2 FQNEAQ come from the germline V gene (reference sequence). With 5 bases clipped from V and 7 bases from J, the junction kept 8 bases outside the gene matches. CDR3 region: CASSQANRGNSPLHF. The CDR3 bases are TGTGCCAGCAGCCAAGCTAACAGGGGCAATTCACCCCTCCACTTT.

The chain combines TRBV27 with TRBJ1-5; 9 nucleotides match TRBD1. The germline CDR1 and CDR2 sequences are MNHEY and SMNVEV (reference sequence). V lost 5 bases, J lost 2 bases, and 4 bases stayed unmatched. CDR3 length: 15 residues. In DNA form, the CDR3 reads TGTGCCAGCAGTCCCACAGGGGGCGGCAATCAGCCCCAGCATTTT. Translation gives CASSPTGGGNQPQHF.